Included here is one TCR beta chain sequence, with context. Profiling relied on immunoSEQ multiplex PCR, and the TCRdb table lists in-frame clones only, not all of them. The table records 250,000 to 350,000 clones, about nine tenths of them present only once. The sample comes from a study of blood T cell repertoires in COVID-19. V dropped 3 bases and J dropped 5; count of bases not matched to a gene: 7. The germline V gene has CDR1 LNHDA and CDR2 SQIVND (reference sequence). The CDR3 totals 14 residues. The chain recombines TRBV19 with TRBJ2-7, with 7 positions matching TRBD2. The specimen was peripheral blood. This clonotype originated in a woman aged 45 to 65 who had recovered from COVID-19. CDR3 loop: CASSMSGISNEQYF. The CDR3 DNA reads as TGTGCCAGTAGTATGAGCGGGATCTCTAACGAGCAGTACTTC.